This T cell receptor beta chain was identified in a study of beta chain features in type 1 diabetes. After removal of 4 bases from V and 4 bases from J, the junction contained 6 bases not matched to a gene. Germline V gene lookup returns CDR1 SGHRS and CDR2 YFSETQ. The CDR3 loop spans 17 amino acids. The sequenced template was cDNA made from the entire isolated RNA. Libraries were prepared by immunoSEQ multiplex PCR; TCRdb keeps only in-frame clonotypes and omits some of them. The repertoire holds some 400,000 clones, with around 15% as singletons. Sequenced input: naive CD4+ T cells from blood. The receptor's source is a woman aged 18 to 35 in good health. The V call is TRBV5-1, the J call TRBJ2-1; 15 bases agree with TRBD2. The CDR3 DNA is TGCGCCAGCAGCGCGATGGGACTAGCGGGGGGATACAATGAGCAGTTCTTC. As protein: CASSAMGLAGGYNEQFF.